This T cell receptor beta chain was found in a study of regulatory T cells in long-lasting Graves disease. General study points: The TCR repertoire of persistent Graves' patients was less diverse than that of newly diagnosed ones.

Between the trimmed V and J ends, which lost 3 bases and 4 bases, there was a span of 9 bases. This CDR3 comprises 13 residues. Germline V gene data show CDR1 as SGHTA and CDR2 as FQGTGA. Time point given: newly diagnosed GD, antithyroid drugs for less than 3 months. There was RNA extracted from PBMCs, and the TCR library was made from it. Combining iRepertoire HTBI primers with Arm-PCR of CDR3 regions, the authors built TCR beta libraries. TCRdb ran MiXCR on the multiplex PCR reads and lists one entry per CDR3 protein. This sample carries 620,000 or so distinct CDR3 sequences, approximately 15% of them seen once, and the ten largest clones take around a sixth. In this sample, this clonotype turned up many times. What it binds is unknown. These data are also associated with another study on T cells in Graves' hyperthyroidism and ophthalmopathy. That study reports: Newly diagnosed hyperthyroidism patients aged 18 to 65 years had disease lasting under 2 months. The HTBI primer set was used in a first-round RT-PCR of the TCR CDR3.

This clonotype originated in a woman between 25 and 40 years old with Graves disease. Specimen: peripheral blood mononuclear cells (PBMCs), collected at new diagnosis, from a patient treated with antithyroid drugs. The chain carries TRBV7-3 and TRBJ1-2; TRBD1 might be the D (6 bases). CDR3 in DNA: TGTGCCAGCAGCTTCGACAGGAGCTATGGCTACACCTTC. Translating it yields CASSFDRSYGYTF.